What follows are 3 T cell receptor beta chains derived from one specimen sequenced in a study of blood T cell repertoires in COVID-19. The data were produced by immunoSEQ multiplex PCR, yet TCRdb's version contains in-frame clones alone and is incomplete. The top ten clones hold 2% to 3% of a sample with about 270,000 clones, approximately 92% of them seen once. Sequencing was carried out using PBMCs or T cells enriched from blood (not recorded which). These receptors originate from a woman aged 18-30 years who had recovered from COVID-19.

The CDR3 region is CASSSNRVEAFF. CDR3 bases: TGTGCCAGCAGTTCTAACCGAGTTGAAGCTTTCTTT. The chain carries TRBV2 and TRBJ1-1; D is unresolved. CDR1 and CDR2 (germline): SNHLY, FYNNEI. V gave up 5 bases and J gave up 7 bases, with 11 bases separating them. This CDR3 has 12 amino acids.

CDR3 coding DNA: TGTGCCTGGGGACCCGACGGGAAGATGAACACTGAAGCTTTCTTT. Amino acids: CAWGPDGKMNTEAFF. This chain connects TRBV30 to TRBJ1-1; no definite D call. The germline V and J ends were trimmed by 5 bases and 0 bases, with 16 bases remaining between them. The CDR3 totals 15 residues. The germline CDR1 and CDR2 sequences are GTSNPN and SVGIG (reference sequence).

This chain uses TRBV6-5 with TRBJ1-6; tentative D call: TRBD1 (5 bases). The CDR3 is 16 amino acids. V lost 2 bases to trimming and J lost 0 bases, with 8 bases between them. Germline CDR1 and CDR2: MNHEY and SVGAGI. CDR3 sequence reads: CASSYGASSYNSPLHF. CDR3 DNA: TGTGCCAGCAGTTACGGGGCGAGCTCCTATAATTCACCCCTCCACTTT.